The clone carrying this TCR beta chain was seen once. Its antigen is not known. The same CDR3 arises from other DNA sequences in this sample as well. This entry comes from a study of shared clonotypes between healthy human individuals. For the study at large: Per donor, three plates held CD4 naive cells, three held CD4 memory, two held CD8 naive and one held CD8 memory.

CDR1 KGHSH and CDR2 LQKENI come from the germline V gene. V was cut by 3 bases and J by 6 bases, with 10 bases left in between. This CDR3 has 13 amino acids. General observations from the study: Naive subsets, compared against memory subsets, generally had larger estimated richness values.

Over several immunoSEQ plates, each subset's genomic DNA was distributed in even portions. The protocol was immunoSEQ multiplex PCR, while the TCRdb copy is restricted to in-frame clones and leaves out a portion. The table has roughly 1,100,000 clones, around 75% seen once. This sequence was found in a man younger than 35 in good health. Sequenced: memory CD4+ T cells sorted from blood. As to subset: CD45RA-negative fraction. This chain links TRBV18 with TRBJ2-3; D remains unclear. The CDR3 is CASSPLFRDTQYF. CDR3 bases: TGTGCCAGCTCACCCCTATTCAGGGATACGCAGTATTTT. Complete variable domain (other parts from reference TRBV18 and TRBJ2-3): NAGVMQNPRHLVRRRGQEARLRCSPMKGHSHVYWYRQLPEEGLKFMVYLQKENIIDESGMPKERFSAEFPKEGPSILRIQQVVRGDSAAYFCASSPLFRDTQYFGPGTRLTVL.